Listed here is a single TCR beta chain. The antigen this receptor binds is unknown. The CDR3 has 12 amino acids, counting the end cysteine and phenylalanine. DNA is not recorded here. CDR1 is given as SGHTA and CDR2 as FQGNSA, both from the germline V gene. For every CD8+ T cell subset, approximately 300,000 cells were flow-sorted straight into RLT lysis buffer, and each subset was sorted in triplicate. To keep memory contaminants out, a stringent definition of naive CD8+ T cells was applied: CD45RO-CCR7+CD27+CD95-. Using standard density gradient centrifugation, peripheral blood mononuclear cells were isolated from buffy coats. Naive CXCR3-negative and CXCR3-positive CD8+ T cells were flow-sorted using a FACSAria III. Total RNA was extracted from sorted cells using an RNeasy Mini Kit. Data came from a NextSeq 550. The Human TCR Profiling Kit (MiLaboratory) was used to prepare UMI-labeled 5' RACE TRB cDNA libraries. The full amount of extracted RNA was used for cDNA synthesis, and the full amount of resulting cDNA was used for PCR amplification. Libraries were prepared in parallel with an identical number of PCR cycles. Turning to the authors' computational methods: With a minimum of two reads required per UMI, MIGEC and MiXCR pulled out about 50,000 +/- 10,000 unique UMI-labeled TRB cDNA molecules from each library. Each library averaged roughly 36,000 +/- 9,600 functional in-frame TRB CDR3 nucleotide clonotypes without stop codons. After each sample was downsampled to 5000 UMI-labeled TRB molecules, VDJtools was used to calculate diversity metrics such as normalized Shannon-Wiener and Chao1. VDJtools was used to calculate clonotype-size-weighted physicochemical properties of the central five CDR3 residues, namely interaction energy, strength, volume and Kidera factor 4. TCRdb reprocessed the reads, so every CDR3 protein sequence counts as one entry and DNA is not shown. TCRdb, not the original authors, processed these V and J calls. This sample's table has entries for some 150,000 distinct CDR3 sequences. In total, the top ten clones hold just under 0.5% of the sample.

This sample is part of a study of CXCR3-negative and CXCR3-positive naive CD8 T cells (dated by TCRdb to the late 2010s). With respect to the entire study: About 150 million TRB reads were obtained in total, roughly 1.5 +/- 0.3 million reads per library. Data from around ten donors, pooled across two independent experiments, went into the diversity and physicochemical repertoire analyses. The TRBV-TRBJ cluster analysis covered naive subsets from about 5 donors and memory cells from 3 donors.

Beyond this particular receptor, the publication reports: Freshly isolated PBMCs were used for most assays because CXCR3 expression went down partially after cryopreservation. Comparably high repertoire diversity was found in both naive subsets, whereas much lower repertoire diversity was found in memory CD8+ T cells. Within the same donor, TRBV-TRBJ usage looked similar between naive CXCR3-negative and CXCR3-positive cells, but memory cells had distinct patterns. Compared with CXCR3-negative naive cells, CXCR3-positive naive cells had TRB CDR3s with higher hydrophobicity (lower Kidera factor 4), lower energy, and higher strength and volume indices. Surface CD5, linked to self-reactivity in mice, was comparable between naive subsets; TCR interaction strength was therefore also inferred from TRB CDR3 physicochemical properties.

Material for sequencing was naive CXCR3+ CD8+ T cells from blood. The cell subset or site label here, explained by the study, means: CD45RO-CCR7+CD27+CD95- naive CD8+ T cells expressing CXCR3 (TNR3+). The receptor comes from a human donor in good health. Some clones in this sample may be carry-over from other donors' samples. The chain couples TRBV7-2 to TRBJ2-7. CDR3 loop: CASSPRRYEQYF.